This T cell receptor beta chain was identified during a study of T cell clonality in common variable immunodeficiency. The study, taken as a whole, reports: Links between repertoire features and CVID complications were heterogeneity-limited. CVID subjects showed higher TCRbeta clonality than healthy controls.

In this sample, this clone turned up a few times. Its antigen is not identified. Read sequence stops 3 residues before the CDR3 end, and the germline J gene provides the missing end. Deletions cut 3 bases from V and 7 bases from J, with 9 bases between. Germline V gene lookup returns CDR1 SEHNR and CDR2 FQNEAQ (reference sequence). The CDR3 length is 12 residues. Repertoires were generated with immunoSEQ multiplex PCR, while TCRdb's copy carries only in-frame clones and drops some. The repertoire has tens of thousands of clones, none seen only once; the ten largest take about 1.8%. The TCR sequence derives from a person aged 18 to 70 in good health. The sequenced sample was peripheral blood mononuclear cells. The V and J genes are TRBV7-9 and TRBJ1-1; no clear D gene. The sequenced CDR3 bases are TGTGCCAGCAGCTTGACTGGCGATGAA. Protein: CASSLTGDE. The whole CDR3 reads CASSLTGDEAFF.